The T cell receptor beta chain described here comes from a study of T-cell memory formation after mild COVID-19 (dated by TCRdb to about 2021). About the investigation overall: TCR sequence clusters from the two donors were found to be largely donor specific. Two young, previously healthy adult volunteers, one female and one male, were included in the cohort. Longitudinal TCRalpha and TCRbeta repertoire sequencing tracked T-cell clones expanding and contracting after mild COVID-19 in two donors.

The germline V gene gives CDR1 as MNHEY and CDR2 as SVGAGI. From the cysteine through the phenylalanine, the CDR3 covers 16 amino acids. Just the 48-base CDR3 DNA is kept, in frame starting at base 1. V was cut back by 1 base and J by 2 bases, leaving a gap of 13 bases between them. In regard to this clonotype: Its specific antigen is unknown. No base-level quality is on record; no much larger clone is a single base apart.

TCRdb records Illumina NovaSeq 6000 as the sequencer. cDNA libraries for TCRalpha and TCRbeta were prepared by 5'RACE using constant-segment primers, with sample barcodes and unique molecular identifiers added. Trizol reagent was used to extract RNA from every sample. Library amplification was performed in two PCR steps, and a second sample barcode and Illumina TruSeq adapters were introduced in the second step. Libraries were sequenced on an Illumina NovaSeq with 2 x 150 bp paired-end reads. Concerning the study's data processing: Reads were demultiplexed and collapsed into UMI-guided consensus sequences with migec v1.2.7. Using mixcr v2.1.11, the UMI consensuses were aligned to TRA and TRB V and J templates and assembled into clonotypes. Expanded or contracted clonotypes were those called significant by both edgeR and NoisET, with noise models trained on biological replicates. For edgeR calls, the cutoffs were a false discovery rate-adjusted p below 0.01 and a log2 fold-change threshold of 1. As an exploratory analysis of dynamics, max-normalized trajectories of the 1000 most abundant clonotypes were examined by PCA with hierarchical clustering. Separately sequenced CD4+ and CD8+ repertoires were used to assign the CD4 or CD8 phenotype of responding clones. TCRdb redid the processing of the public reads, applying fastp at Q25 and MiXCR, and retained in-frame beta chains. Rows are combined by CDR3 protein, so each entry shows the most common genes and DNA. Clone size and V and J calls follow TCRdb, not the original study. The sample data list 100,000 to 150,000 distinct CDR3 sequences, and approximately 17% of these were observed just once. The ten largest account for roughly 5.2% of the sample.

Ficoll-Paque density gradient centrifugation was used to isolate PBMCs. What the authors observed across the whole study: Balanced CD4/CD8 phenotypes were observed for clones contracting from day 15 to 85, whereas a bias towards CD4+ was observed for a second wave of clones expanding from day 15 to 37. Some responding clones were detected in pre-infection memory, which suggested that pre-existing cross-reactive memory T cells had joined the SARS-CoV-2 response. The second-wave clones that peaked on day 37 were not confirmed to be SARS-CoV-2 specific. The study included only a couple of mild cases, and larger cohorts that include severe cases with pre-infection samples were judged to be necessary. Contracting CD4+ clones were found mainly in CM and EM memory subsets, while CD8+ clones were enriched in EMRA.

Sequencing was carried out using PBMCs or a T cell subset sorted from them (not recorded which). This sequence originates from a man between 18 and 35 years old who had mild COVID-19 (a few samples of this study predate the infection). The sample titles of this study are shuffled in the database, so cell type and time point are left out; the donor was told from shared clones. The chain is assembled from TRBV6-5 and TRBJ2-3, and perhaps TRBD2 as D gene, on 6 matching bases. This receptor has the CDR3 CASSYWAGRNTDTQYF. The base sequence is TGTGCCAGCAGTTACTGGGCGGGGAGAAACACAGATACGCAGTATTTT.